The entry that follows covers one T cell receptor (beta chain) sequence. The CDR3 has 18 amino acids. The ends lost 0 bases at V and 8 bases at J; junction bases unmatched: 13. The germline CDR1 and CDR2 sequences are SGDLS and YYNGEE. Participants' reported clinical history set cohort assignment. Data came from immunoSEQ multiplex PCR; TCRdb stores just in-frame clones and leaves some out. The repertoire consists of some 150,000 clones, with 60% to 80% occurring once and the leading ten covering about 3.2%. This entry comes from a study of blood T cell repertoires in COVID-19. Study information: The United States, Italy and Spain were the sources of the acute and convalescent COVID-19 samples.

The TCR comes from a woman aged 45-65 years who had recovered from COVID-19. Sample: PBMCs or T cells enriched from blood (not recorded which). The rearrangement joins TRBV9 to TRBJ2-1, with 11 bases that match TRBD1. The CDR3 DNA follows: TGTGCCAGCAGCGTAGCAATTCTCGGACAGGGGGCAAGGGATGAGCAGTTCTTC. This codes for CASSVAILGQGARDEQFF.